Included here is one T cell receptor beta chain sequence, with context. Sequencing used immunoSEQ multiplex PCR; TCRdb keeps in-frame clones, though not all of them. Of under 200,000 clones in the sample, under 90% are singletons; the top ten hold 15% to 20%. This entry is derived from a study of blood T cell repertoires in COVID-19. Whole-study context: COVID-19 samples, acute and convalescent, were from the United States, Italy and Spain.

V lost 3 bases to trimming and J lost 7 bases; unmatched junction nucleotides: 10. The CDR3 has 17 amino acids. Germline CDR1 and CDR2: SGHAT and FQNNGV. Those enrolled, adults aged roughly 18 to 90 years, came from 20 to 25 US areas. The genes are TRBV11-2 and TRBJ2-1, with 12 bases fitting TRBD1. Material: PBMCs or T cells enriched from blood (not recorded which). This sequence originates from a man aged 55-75 years who had recovered from COVID-19. The CDR3 region is CASSFRPGQGAWNEQFF. As DNA, the CDR3 is TGTGCCAGCAGCTTCCGGCCGGGACAGGGGGCCTGGAATGAGCAGTTCTTC.